This T cell receptor beta chain comes out of a study of human T cells and chemical hapten exposure. Using its own MiXCR run on the RACE reads, TCRdb lists one record per CDR3 protein. The table lists about 85,000 distinct CDR3 sequences, roughly 10% of them singletons. The time point was: patch test 2, 6 weeks after DPC sensitization. Treatment indicated: therapeutic diphenylcyclopropenone sensitization with weekly scalp DPC. The sample holds many counts of this clonotype. The V segment lost 2 bases and the J segment 7 bases; nucleotides outside the gene matches: 5. This CDR3 is built from 16 residues. Germline CDR1 and CDR2: KGHSH and LQKENI.

This TCR was sampled from a man aged 18 to 35 with alopecia areata. Some clones in this sample may be carry-over from other donors' samples. The chain is built from TRBV18 and TRBJ2-1; TRBD2 aligns across 13 bases. The sample in question was whole blood, obtained in connection with sensitization to the hapten diphenylcyclopropenone (DPC). For the CDR3, the DNA is TGTGCCAGCTCACCAATACTAGCGGGGGGGCCAAATGAGCAGTTCTTC. Its translation: CASSPILAGGPNEQFF. Full variable domain (missing parts from reference TRBV18 and TRBJ2-1): NAGVMQNPRHLVRRRGQEARLRCSPMKGHSHVYWYRQLPEEGLKFMVYLQKENIIDESGMPKERFSAEFPKEGPSILRIQQVVRGDSAAYFCASSPILAGGPNEQFFGPGTRLTVL.